The clone carrying this T cell receptor (beta chain) turned up a few times. The antigen is unknown. This sample was included in a study of cytomegalovirus exposure and HLA in healthy donors. Whole-study results and caveats: Researchers counted around 180 TCR beta chains as cytomegalovirus-associated. Later findings reportedly placed an Asian-associated ancestry cluster below the approximately 650-donor mean for N-insertions.

This PCR relied on a set of 60 Vbeta primers and 13 Jbeta primers. Sequenced by immunoSEQ multiplex PCR; TCRdb stores in-frame clones only, minus some. Of fewer than 120,000 clones listed, 80% to 85% are singletons. Germline V gene sequence: CDR1 GTSNPN, CDR2 SVGIG (reference sequence). Trimming took 0 bases from V and 3 from J, leaving 5 bases between them. This CDR3 has 13 residues. The chain combines TRBV30 with TRBJ1-4; D gene ambiguous. Sequenced input: PBMCs. The sequence came from a woman in her sixties in good health and CMV-seropositive. The CDR3 region has the DNA TGTGCCTGGAGTGTTTATGCTAATGAAAAACTGTTTTTT. Amino acids: CAWSVYANEKLFF. Drawing the rest from reference TRBV30 and TRBJ1-4, the complete variable domain is SQTIHQWPATLVQPVGSPLSLECTVEGTSNPNLYWYRQAAGRGLQLLFYSVGIGQISSEVPQNLSASRPQDRQFILSSKKLLLSDSGFYLCAWSVYANEKLFFGSGTQLSVL.